This T cell receptor (beta chain) was identified in a study of T cells in Graves' hyperthyroidism and ophthalmopathy. Study outcomes and limitations: Also found in blood were most expanded thyroid clonotypes above 0.001.

This CDR3 contains 15 residues. The V segment lost 3 bases and the J segment 3 bases; nucleotides outside the gene matches: 6. Germline CDR1 is MNHEY and CDR2 is SMNVEV (reference sequence). Template material for amplifying TCR beta CDR3 regions consisted of RNA transcripts. The HTBI set primed first-round TCR CDR3 RT-PCR. TCRdb reprocessed the multiplex PCR reads with MiXCR, giving one entry per CDR3 protein. The table lists a few hundred thousand distinct CDR3 sequences, approximately 14% of them singletons. Only a few counts were recorded for this clonotype. Its specificity is unknown. Preceding any ophthalmopathy symptoms, the blood sample dates from first hyperthyroidism diagnosis.

The material sequenced was blood. The V call is TRBV27, the J call TRBJ2-5, with 8 bases that match TRBD2. This receptor was obtained from a woman in her twenties or thirties with Graves' hyperthyroidism that later progressed to Graves' ophthalmopathy. The CDR3: CASSFGIAGKETQYF. The CDR3 bases are TGTGCCAGCAGTTTTGGAATAGCGGGAAAAGAGACCCAGTACTTC.